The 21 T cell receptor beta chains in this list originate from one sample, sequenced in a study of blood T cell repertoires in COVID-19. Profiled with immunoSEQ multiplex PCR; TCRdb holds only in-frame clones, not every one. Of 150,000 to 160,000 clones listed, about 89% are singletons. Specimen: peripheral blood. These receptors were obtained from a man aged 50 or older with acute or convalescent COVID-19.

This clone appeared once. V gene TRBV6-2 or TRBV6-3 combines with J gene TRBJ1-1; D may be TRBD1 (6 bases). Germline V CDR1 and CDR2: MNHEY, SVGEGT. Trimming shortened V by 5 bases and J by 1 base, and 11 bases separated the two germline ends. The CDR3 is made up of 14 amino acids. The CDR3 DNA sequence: TGTGCCAGCAGTCCACAGGGACCGAACACTGAAGCTTTCTTT. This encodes CASSPQGPNTEAFF.

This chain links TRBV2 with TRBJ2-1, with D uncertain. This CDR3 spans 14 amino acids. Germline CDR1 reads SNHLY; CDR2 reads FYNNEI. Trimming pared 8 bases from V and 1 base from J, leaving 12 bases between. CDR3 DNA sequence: TGTGCCAGCTCGGTCATCGGGTCCTACAATGAGCAGTTCTTC. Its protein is CASSVIGSYNEQFF.

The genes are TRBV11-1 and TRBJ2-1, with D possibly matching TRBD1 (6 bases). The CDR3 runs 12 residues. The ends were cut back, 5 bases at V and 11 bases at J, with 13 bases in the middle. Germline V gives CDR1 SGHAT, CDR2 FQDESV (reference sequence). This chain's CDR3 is CASSPTGYKQFF. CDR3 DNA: TGTGCCAGCAGCCCAACAGGGTATAAGCAGTTCTTC.

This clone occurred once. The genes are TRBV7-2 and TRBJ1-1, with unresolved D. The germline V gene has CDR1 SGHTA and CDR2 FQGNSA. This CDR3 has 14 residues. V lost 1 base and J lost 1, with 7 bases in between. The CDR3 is CASSLGPRNTEAFF. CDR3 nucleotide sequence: TGTGCCAGCAGCTTAGGTCCGAGGAACACTGAAGCTTTCTTT.

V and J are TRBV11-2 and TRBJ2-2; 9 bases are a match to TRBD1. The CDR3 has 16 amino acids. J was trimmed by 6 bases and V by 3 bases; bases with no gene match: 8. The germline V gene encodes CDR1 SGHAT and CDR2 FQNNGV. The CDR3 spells CASSFAGQGRPGELFF. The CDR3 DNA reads TGTGCCAGCAGCTTCGCCGGACAGGGGAGACCCGGGGAGCTGTTTTTT.

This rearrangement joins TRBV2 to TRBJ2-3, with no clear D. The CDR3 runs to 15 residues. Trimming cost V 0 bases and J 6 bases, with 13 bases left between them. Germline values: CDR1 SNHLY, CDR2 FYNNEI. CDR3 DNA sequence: TGTGCCAGCAGTGAAGCGTTTGTTCCCGGGGATACGCAGTATTTT. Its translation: CASSEAFVPGDTQYF. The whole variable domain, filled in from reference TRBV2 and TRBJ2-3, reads EPEVTQTPSHQVTQMGQEVILRCVPISNHLYFYWYRQILGQKVEFLVSFYNNEISEKSEIFDDQFSVERPDGSNFTLKIRSTKLEDSAMYFCASSEAFVPGDTQYFGPGTRLTVL.

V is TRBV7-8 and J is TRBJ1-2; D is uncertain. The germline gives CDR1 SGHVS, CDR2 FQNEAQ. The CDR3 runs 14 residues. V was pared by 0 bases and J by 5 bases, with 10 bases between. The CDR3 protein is CASSLASGGYGYTF. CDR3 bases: TGTGCCAGCAGCTTAGCTTCAGGAGGGTATGGCTACACCTTC.

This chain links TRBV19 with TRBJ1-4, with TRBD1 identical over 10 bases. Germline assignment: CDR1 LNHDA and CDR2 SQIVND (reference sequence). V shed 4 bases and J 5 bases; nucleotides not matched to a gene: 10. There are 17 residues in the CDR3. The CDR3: CASSKSTGTGANEKLFF. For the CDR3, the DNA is TGTGCCAGTAGTAAATCCACCGGGACAGGGGCGAATGAAAAACTGTTTTTT.

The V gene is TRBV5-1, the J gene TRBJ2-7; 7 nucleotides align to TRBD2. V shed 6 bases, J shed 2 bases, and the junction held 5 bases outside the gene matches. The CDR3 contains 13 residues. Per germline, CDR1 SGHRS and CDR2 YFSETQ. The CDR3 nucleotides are TGCGCCAGCATCGGGACTAATACCTACGAGCAGTACTTC. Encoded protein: CASIGTNTYEQYF. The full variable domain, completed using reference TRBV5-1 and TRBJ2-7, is KAGVTQTPRYLIKTRGQQVTLSCSPISGHRSVSWYQQTPGQGLQFLFEYFSETQRNKGNFPGRFSGRQFSNSRSEMNVSTLELGDSALYLCASIGTNTYEQYFGPGTRLTVT.

In DNA, the CDR3 is TGTGCCCTCAATTTCCCGACTAGCTCTGGAAACACCATATATTTT. It encodes CALNFPTSSGNTIYF. V is TRBV7-9 and J is TRBJ1-3, with D unresolved. The V end was cut by 11 bases, the J end by 0 bases, with 17 bases between. From germline, CDR1 is SEHNR and CDR2 FQNEAQ (reference sequence). The length of the CDR3 is 15 residues.

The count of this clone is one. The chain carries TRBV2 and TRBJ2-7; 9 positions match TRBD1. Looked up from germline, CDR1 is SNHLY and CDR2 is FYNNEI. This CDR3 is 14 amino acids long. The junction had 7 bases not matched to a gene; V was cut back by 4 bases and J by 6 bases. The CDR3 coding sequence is TGTGCCAGCAGTGTAGCTACAGGGGGCTTCGAGCAGTACTTC. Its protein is CASSVATGGFEQYF.

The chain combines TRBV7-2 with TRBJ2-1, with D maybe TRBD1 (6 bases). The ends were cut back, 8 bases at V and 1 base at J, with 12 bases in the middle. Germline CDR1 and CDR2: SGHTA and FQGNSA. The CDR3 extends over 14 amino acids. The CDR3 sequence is CASSRTVSYNEQFF. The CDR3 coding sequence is TGTGCCAGCTCGAGGACAGTATCCTACAATGAGCAGTTCTTC.

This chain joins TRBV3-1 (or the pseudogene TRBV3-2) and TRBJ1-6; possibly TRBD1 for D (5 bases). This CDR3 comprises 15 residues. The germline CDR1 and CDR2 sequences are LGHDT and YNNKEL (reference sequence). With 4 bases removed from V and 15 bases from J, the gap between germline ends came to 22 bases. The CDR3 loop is CASSLRGTRHFRLHF. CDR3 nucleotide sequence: TGTGCCAGCAGCCTTCGAGGGACTAGGCACTTTCGCCTCCACTTT.

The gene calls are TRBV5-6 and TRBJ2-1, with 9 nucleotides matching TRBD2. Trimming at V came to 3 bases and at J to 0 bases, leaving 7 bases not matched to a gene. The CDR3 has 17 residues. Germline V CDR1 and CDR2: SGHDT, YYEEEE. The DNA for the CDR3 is TGTGCCAGCAGCTGGAGGGCTAGCGGGACCTCCTACAATGAGCAGTTCTTC. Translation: CASSWRASGTSYNEQFF. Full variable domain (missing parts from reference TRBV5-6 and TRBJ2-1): DAGVTQSPTHLIKTRGQQVTLRCSPKSGHDTVSWYQQALGQGPQFIFQYYEEEERQRGNFPDRFSGHQFPNYSSELNVNALLLGDSALYLCASSWRASGTSYNEQFFGPGTRLTVL.

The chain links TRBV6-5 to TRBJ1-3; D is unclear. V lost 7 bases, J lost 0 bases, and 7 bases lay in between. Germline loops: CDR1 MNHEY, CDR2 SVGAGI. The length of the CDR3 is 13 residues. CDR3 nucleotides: TGTGCCAGCACAGTAATCTCTGGAAACACCATATATTTT. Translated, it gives CASTVISGNTIYF.

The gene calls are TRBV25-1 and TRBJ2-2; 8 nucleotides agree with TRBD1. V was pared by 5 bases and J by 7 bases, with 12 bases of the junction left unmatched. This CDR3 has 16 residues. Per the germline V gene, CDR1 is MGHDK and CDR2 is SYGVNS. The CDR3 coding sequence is TGTGCCAGCAGTCGAACGAGGCAGGGGGCTGGCGGGGAGCTGTTTTTT. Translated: CASSRTRQGAGGELFF.

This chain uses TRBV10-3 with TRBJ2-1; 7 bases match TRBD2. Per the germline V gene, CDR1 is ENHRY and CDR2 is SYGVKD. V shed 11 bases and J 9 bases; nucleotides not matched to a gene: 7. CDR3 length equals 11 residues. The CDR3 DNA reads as TGTGCCGCTGCGGGGGATTCTGAGCAGTTCTTC. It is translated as CAAAGDSEQFF.

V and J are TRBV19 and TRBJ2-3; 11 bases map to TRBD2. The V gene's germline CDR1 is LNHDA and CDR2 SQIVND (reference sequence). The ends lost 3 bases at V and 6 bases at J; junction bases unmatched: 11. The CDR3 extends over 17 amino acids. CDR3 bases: TGTGCCAGTAGTATCCCGGGACTAGCGGAAAGGAGGGATACGCAGTATTTT. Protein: CASSIPGLAERRDTQYF.

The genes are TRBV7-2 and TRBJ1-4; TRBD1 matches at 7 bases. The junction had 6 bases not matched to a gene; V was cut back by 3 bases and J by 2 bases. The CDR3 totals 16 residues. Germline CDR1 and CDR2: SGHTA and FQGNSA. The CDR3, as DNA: TGTGCCAGCAGCTTCAGAAGACAGGGCACTAATGAAAAACTGTTTTTT. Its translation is CASSFRRQGTNEKLFF.

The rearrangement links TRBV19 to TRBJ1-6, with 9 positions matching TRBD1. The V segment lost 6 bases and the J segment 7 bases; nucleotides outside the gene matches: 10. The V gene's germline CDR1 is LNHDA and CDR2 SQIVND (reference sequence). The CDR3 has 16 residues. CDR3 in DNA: TGTGCCAGTAGCTCGAGATCCGGGACAGGGAATTCACCCCTCCACTTT. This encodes CASSSRSGTGNSPLHF.

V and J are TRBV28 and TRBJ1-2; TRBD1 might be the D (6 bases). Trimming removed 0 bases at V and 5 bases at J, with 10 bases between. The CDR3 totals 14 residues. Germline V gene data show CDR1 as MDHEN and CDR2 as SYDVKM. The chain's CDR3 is CASSLWRQGYGYTF. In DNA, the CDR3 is TGTGCCAGCAGTTTATGGCGGCAGGGGTATGGCTACACCTTC.